This TCR beta chain derives from a study of regulatory T cells in long-lasting Graves disease (dated by TCRdb to the early 2020s). With regard to the full study: Antithyroid drugs had been taken for less than 3 months by newly diagnosed Graves' disease patients. Persistent Graves' disease patients were compared with newly diagnosed Graves' disease patients by peripheral blood TCR sequencing and RNA sequencing. The study took place in China and was registered as a clinical trial. A total of around 35 samples were covered by TCR sequencing, comprising around 13 persistent and roughly 20 newly diagnosed Graves' disease patients.

Overall study outcomes, separate from this receptor: The authors acknowledged the small sample size as a limitation that may reduce accuracy. More public clonotypes were shared among persistent patients (roughly 2,700) than among newly diagnosed patients (roughly 1,000). The study examined only peripheral blood because the primary lesion, thyroid tissue, could not be accessed. Persistent Graves' disease patients showed lower TCR Shannon entropy and fewer highly expanded clones than newly diagnosed patients, suggesting clonal expansion. Sequencing and analysis were limited to the TCR beta chain.

The library came from multiplex PCR. The sequencing machine was an Illumina HiSeq 4000. iRepertoire HTBI primers and Arm-PCR amplification of CDR3 regions were used to construct TCR beta libraries. Before sequencing, the PCR products underwent gel purification. Processing in the source paper ran as follows. Across samples, about 63 TRBV and 15 or so TRBJ segments were identified and used for gene usage analysis of CDR3 amino acid clonotypes. Filtered high-quality paired reads were merged into contigs using COPE and FqMerger. BLAST was used to align contigs to the IMGT TRBV, TRBD and TRBJ reference genes, and CDR3 was defined following IMGT. Highly expanded clones were defined as clonotypes with a frequency above 0.1%. Repertoire diversity was measured by Shannon entropy, and V-J evenness by the Gini coefficient. A clonotype found in more than one individual was treated as public. TCRdb redid the processing of the public reads, applying fastp at Q25 and MiXCR, and retained in-frame beta chains. Every distinct CDR3 protein forms one entry, paired with its most common genes and DNA. In this record, the V and J calls reflect TCRdb's handling and not the investigators' own analysis. The sample table lists around 400,000 distinct CDR3 sequences, roughly 12% of them with a count of one. The ten top clones hold about 20% of the sample.

The sample's time point, from its label and the paper: newly diagnosed GD, antithyroid drugs for less than 3 months. RNA was extracted from PBMCs in TRIzol for both TCR sequencing and RNA sequencing. The diagnosis of Graves' disease followed American Thyroid Association guidelines. Patients for the study were recruited at an endocrinology department in Xi'an, China. Each patient gave roughly 8.4 milliliters of peripheral blood, collected in an EDTA anticoagulant tube. Ficoll Paque Plus density gradient separation was used to isolate PBMCs, and no further T cell sorting was done. An Agilent 2100 Bioanalyzer and agarose gel were used to assess RNA quality, and a NanoDrop 2000 was used to measure RNA concentration. This clonotype was found many times. No antigen is known for it. Per-base quality was not reported, and no clone a single base away is much larger than it. This same sample was also taken into another study, of T cells in Graves' hyperthyroidism and ophthalmopathy. The second publication reports: A patient counted as having stable Graves' hyperthyroidism if no progression to ophthalmopathy occurred over 18 months of follow-up. Hyperthyroidism patients were newly diagnosed, had a disease duration of under 2 months, and were aged 18 to 65 years. Any patient with an uncontrolled infection, another autoimmune disease, pregnancy or lactation was excluded. Diagnoses were based on clinical symptoms, serum thyroxine and TRAb, thyroid ultrasound and orbital computed tomography. The TCR CDR3 was subjected to a first round of RT-PCR using the HTBI primer set and the Qiagen OneStep RT-PCR kit. Most expanded thyroid clonotypes (frequency above 0.001) were also detected in blood, suggesting blood repertoires may reflect thyroid immune responses. A model built on a 13 V-J signature distinguished ophthalmopathy from stable hyperthyroidism, reaching 85% to 90% sensitivity and 81% to 83% specificity in cross-validation and 80%/75% in testing. In validation, the model predicted progression to ophthalmopathy with approximately 70% sensitivity and 72% to 85% specificity, a median of around 6.6 months before onset. To identify distinguishing TCR V-J signatures, a discovery cohort of 90 to 100 patients was used, comprising under 45 with Graves' ophthalmopathy and 57 with stable Graves' hyperthyroidism. Whether ophthalmopathy could be predicted prospectively was tested in an independent validation cohort made up of under 20 hyperthyroidism patients plus 17 patients who later progressed to ophthalmopathy. The 100 or so discovery patients were divided at random into training and test sets in a 7:3 ratio. The study also compared thyroid tissue and blood T-cell repertoires from several Graves' hyperthyroidism patients. Once sampling was done, hyperthyroidism patients were given methimazole at a starting dose of 30 mg daily, whereas ophthalmopathy patients were given high-dose intravenous methylprednisolone. Libraries were constructed in a second round of multiplex PCR, after which size selection and purification were carried out. Paired-end sequencing of the libraries was performed with 100 bp reads on an Illumina HiSeq2000. SOAPnuke was used to process the raw data, with reads discarded if the reads contained adapters or uncalled bases, had a mean Phred below 15, or lacked an exact constant-primer or identifier match. High-quality paired reads were merged with COPE v1.2.5, and unique nucleotide sequences were defined as clonotypes. Clonotypes were aligned to IMGT TRBV, TRBD and TRBJ reference segments using MiTCR v1.1. Only V-J combinations with frequency above 0.0001, covering approximately 99% of repertoires, were analysed. A TCS score was defined as the ratio of F50 (clonal expansion) to E x V (chaos), with BLOSUM62-based TCRdist applied between CDR3 peptides within each V-J. Welch's t-statistics and random forest reduced roughly 530 V-J features to 13, which were used in a naive Bayes classifier (R e1071). No statistical method was used to fix the sample size in advance, and group allocation was not hidden from the investigators. The paper reports TCR Vbeta CDR3 sequencing of roughly 140 peripheral blood samples: around 45 ophthalmopathy, fewer than 85 hyperthyroidism and approximately 17 progressor patients.

This TCR derives from a woman between 18 and 29 years old with Graves disease. Donor details come from another sample of the same person, matched by shared clones. The material was peripheral blood mononuclear cells (PBMCs), obtained at new diagnosis, from a patient treated with antithyroid drugs.

The CDR3 is CAISESGRESTDTQYF. The DNA sequence is as follows: TGTGCCATCAGTGAGTCTGGGCGGGAGAGCACAGATACGCAGTATTTT. The chain uses TRBV10-3 and TRBJ2-3; a stretch of 7 junction bases matches TRBD2. Reading from cysteine to phenylalanine, the CDR3 counts 16 amino acids. The kept DNA is CDR3 alone, 48 bases in frame from the first base. From the germline V gene, CDR1 is ENHRY and CDR2 is SYGVKD. V trim: 0 bases; J trim: 0 bases; unmatched bases: 3.